This T cell receptor beta chain appears in the sequencing data of a study of blood T cells in healthy people across ages. Study details: There was about one barcoded beta molecule captured by template switching per two T cells.

This CDR3 contains 14 residues. Losses at the gene ends were 3 bases for V and 13 bases for J; bases not matched to a gene: 9. Germline values: CDR1 SGHTA, CDR2 FQGNSA. Whenever a sample was processed, at least 6 million PBMCs were isolated. There are a few counts of this clonotype. A read error may explain this, as a much larger clone is one base away. The second PCR ran about 6 to 12 cycles with a sample-barcoded 5' primer and J-beta primers. No fewer than 3 million CDR3-containing paired-end reads came from each sample. TCRdb reprocessed the 5' RACE reads with MiXCR, giving one entry per CDR3 protein. The table records approximately 800,000 distinct CDR3 sequences, about half of them present only once.

Material for sequencing was blood. This sequence originates from a man older than 75 in good health. The chain links TRBV7-2 to TRBJ2-1; the match to TRBD1 covers 10 bases. The CDR3 region is CASSLGTGEETQFF. Written as DNA, the CDR3 is TGTGCCAGCAGCTTGGGGACAGGGGAGGAGACCCAGTTCTTC.